The 20 T cell receptor beta chains below were found in one sample sequenced in a study of blood T cell repertoires in COVID-19. Clones were sequenced by immunoSEQ multiplex PCR, and TCRdb holds only the in-frame ones, with some missing. The sample comprises some 250,000 clones, roughly 90% of which are singletons, and 8.8% rests with the top ten. Sequencing input: PBMCs or T cells enriched from blood (not recorded which). Receptor source: a middle-aged man who had recovered from COVID-19.

V gene TRBV7-3 combines with J gene TRBJ2-7; the D gene is possibly TRBD1 (5 bases). CDR1 is SGHTA and CDR2 is FQGTGA in the germline V gene. There are 15 residues in the CDR3. Trimming pared 0 bases from V and 2 bases from J, leaving 11 bases between. Here the CDR3 reads CASSLTRGWAYEQYF. The DNA for the CDR3 is TGTGCCAGCAGCTTAACTAGGGGTTGGGCCTACGAGCAGTACTTC.

The chain couples TRBV28 to TRBJ2-1; a possible D gene is TRBD1 (6 bases). Looked up from germline, CDR1 is MDHEN and CDR2 is SYDVKM. The CDR3 length is 14 residues. V was shortened by 4 bases and J by 6 bases, with 13 bases between the two germline ends. CDR3 sequence (DNA): TGTGCCAGCAGTTCTATTACAGGGCGCAATGAGCAGTTCTTC. Its translation is CASSSITGRNEQFF.

The gene calls are TRBV12-5 and TRBJ2-7; 8 nucleotides line up with TRBD1. V lost 5 bases to trimming and J lost 0 bases; unmatched junction nucleotides: 9. This CDR3 region has 16 residues. Germline loops: CDR1 LGHNT, CDR2 FRNRAP. The CDR3 DNA reads TGTGCTAGTGGTACCTCGACAGGGGCCTTCTCCTACGAGCAGTACTTC. Protein product: CASGTSTGAFSYEQYF.

The chain is built from TRBV7-8 and TRBJ2-5; the match to TRBD2 covers 7 bases. There are 14 residues in the CDR3. Per the germline V gene, CDR1 is SGHVS and CDR2 is FQNEAQ. J was trimmed by 5 bases and V by 1 base; bases with no gene match: 4. The CDR3 DNA follows: TGTGCCAGCAGCTTAGGGCGGGGGAGGGAGACCCAGTACTTC. Amino acids: CASSLGRGRETQYF.

This sequence joins TRBV6-5 and TRBJ1-5, with D possibly being TRBD1 (6 bases). The CDR3 has 13 residues. CDR1 and CDR2 (germline): MNHEY, SVGAGI. Trimming removed 7 bases from V and 5 bases from J, with 12 bases in between. As DNA, the CDR3 is TGTGCCAGCAAATACGAGGGGGATCAGCCCCAGCATTTT. Its translation: CASKYEGDQPQHF.

This rearrangement joins TRBV13 to TRBJ1-2, with 7 positions matching TRBD1. This CDR3 comprises 16 residues. The V segment lost 5 bases and the J segment 0 bases; nucleotides outside the gene matches: 9. Germline V gives CDR1 PRHDT, CDR2 FYEKMQ (reference sequence). CDR3 sequence (DNA): TGTGCCAGCAGCGAACAACGAAGGGGGCCTAACTATGGCTACACCTTC. It translates to CASSEQRRGPNYGYTF.

V is TRBV7-6 and J is TRBJ1-4; TRBD1 matches 9 bases. The trim removed 5 bases at V and 7 bases at J, leaving 8 bases unmatched. The CDR3 runs 15 residues. CDR1 SGHVS and CDR2 FNYEAQ come from the germline V gene. The CDR3, as DNA: TGTGCCAGCAGCGTGCGACAGGGGGGGTTTGAAAAACTGTTTTTT. As protein: CASSVRQGGFEKLFF.

J is TRBJ2-2 and V is TRBV5-4, with D perhaps TRBD2 (5 bases). This CDR3 comprises 17 residues. Germline V CDR1 and CDR2: SGHNT, YYREEE (reference sequence). V lost 0 bases and J 0 bases, leaving 12 bases between the germline ends. CDR3 sequence (DNA): TGTGCCAGCAGCTTGGCGGTCCTAGCAGCGAACACCGGGGAGCTGTTTTTT. It codes for CASSLAVLAANTGELFF. The variable domain in full, with the rest retrieved from reference TRBV5-4 and TRBJ2-2, is ETGVTQSPTHLIKTRGQQVTLRCSSQSGHNTVSWYQQALGQGPQFIFQYYREEENGRGNFPPRFSGLQFPNYSSELNVNALELDDSALYLCASSLAVLAANTGELFFGEGSRLTVL.

The J gene is TRBJ2-1, the V gene TRBV7-3, with 9 positions matching TRBD2. Germline V gene data show CDR1 as SGHTA and CDR2 as FQGTGA. This CDR3 contains 15 residues. Unmatched junction bases numbered 7, after V lost 2 bases and J lost 8 bases. DNA for the CDR3: TGTGCCAGCAGCTTACGGGCGGGAGGGCACGATGAGCAGTTCTTC. This sequence encodes CASSLRAGGHDEQFF.

The genes are TRBV29-1 and TRBJ1-5; tentative D call: TRBD1 (5 bases). With 6 bases removed from V and 3 bases from J, the gap between germline ends came to 12 bases. The V gene's germline CDR1 is SQVTM and CDR2 ANQGSEA. CDR3 length: 13 amino acids. The CDR3 spells CSVKDTINQPQHF. DNA of the CDR3: TGCAGCGTGAAGGACACTATCAATCAGCCCCAGCATTTT.

V gene TRBV11-2 combines with J gene TRBJ1-5; TRBD1 is a possible D gene (5 bases). Germline V CDR1 and CDR2: SGHAT, FQNNGV. The V and J ends lost 5 bases and 1 base respectively, with 15 bases between them. The CDR3 extends over 16 amino acids. The CDR3 loop reads CASSPGGRGSNQPQHF. CDR3 sequence (DNA): TGTGCCAGCAGCCCCGGGGGAAGGGGAAGCAATCAGCCCCAGCATTTT.

The sample holds a few counts of this clone. V usage is TRBV7-8 and J usage is TRBJ1-6; TRBD1 agrees at 8 bases. This CDR3 has 14 amino acids. Losses at the gene ends were 5 bases for V and 14 bases for J; bases not matched to a gene: 11. From germline, CDR1 is SGHVS and CDR2 FQNEAQ. CDR3 sequence reads: CASSLRGQNLTLHF. For the CDR3, the DNA is TGTGCCAGCAGCCTCAGGGGGCAGAACTTAACCCTCCACTTT.

The V call is TRBV5-4, the J call TRBJ2-2, with 7 nucleotides matching TRBD2. The CDR3 is made up of 15 amino acids. The germline V gene has CDR1 SGHNT and CDR2 YYREEE (reference sequence). Losses at the gene ends were 4 bases for V and 5 bases for J; bases not matched to a gene: 8. The CDR3 is CASSGGLEWTGELFF. Written as DNA, the CDR3 is TGTGCCAGCAGCGGAGGACTAGAATGGACCGGGGAGCTGTTTTTT.

The V and J genes are TRBV7-9 and TRBJ2-2, with a weak D call TRBD2 (5 bases). The CDR3 is 16 residues long. The ends were cut back, 5 bases at V and 2 bases at J, with 15 bases in the middle. The germline gives CDR1 SEHNR, CDR2 FQNEAQ (reference sequence). The CDR3 loop reads CASSGVRGTNTGELFF. As DNA, the CDR3 is TGTGCCAGCAGCGGTGTTCGGGGAACAAACACCGGGGAGCTGTTTTTT.

V and J are TRBV11-2 and TRBJ2-1; TRBD2 aligns across 9 bases. The J segment lost 6 bases and the V segment lost 4 bases, leaving 10 bases of the junction unmatched. The germline CDR1 and CDR2 sequences are SGHAT and FQNNGV. The CDR3 consists of 16 residues. In DNA, the CDR3 is TGTGCCAGCAGCTCCCCAGCGGGAGGTAGGTTCAATGAGCAGTTCTTC. This gives the protein CASSSPAGGRFNEQFF.

The chain has TRBV18 and TRBJ2-1; TRBD2 matches 13 bases. Germline CDR1 is KGHSH and CDR2 is LQKENI. Trimming took 1 base from V and 1 from J; bases not matched to a gene: 1. CDR3 length: 17 amino acids. DNA for the CDR3: TGTGCCAGCTCACCACGGACTAGCGGGAGTTCCTACAATGAGCAGTTCTTC. Translation: CASSPRTSGSSYNEQFF.

Details on this clone: The sample holds other DNA sequences that translate to the same CDR3. The chain joins TRBV9 to TRBJ1-6; D remains unclear. The V gene lost 0 bases and the J gene lost 0 bases, with 10 bases spanning the gap. The CDR3 consists of 17 residues. CDR1 SGDLS and CDR2 YYNGEE come from the germline V gene. CDR3 residues: CASSVEGESSYNSPLHF. CDR3 nucleotides: TGTGCCAGCAGCGTAGAGGGAGAGAGCTCCTATAATTCACCCCTCCACTTT. The variable domain in full, completed from reference TRBV9 and TRBJ1-6, reads DSGVTQTPKHLITATGQRVTLRCSPRSGDLSVYWYQQSLDQGLQFLIQYYNGEERAKGNILERFSAQQFPDLHSELNLSSLELGDSALYFCASSVEGESSYNSPLHFGNGTRLTVT.

V gene TRBV9 combines with J gene TRBJ2-1; 8 nucleotides line up with TRBD2. Germline V gene data show CDR1 as SGDLS and CDR2 as YYNGEE. The CDR3 sequence is 14 residues long. Trimming removed 0 bases from V and 9 bases from J; junction bases left unmatched: 5. The DNA for the CDR3 is TGTGCCAGCAGCGTAGTGGCGGGAGGCGGTGAGCAGTTCTTC. This encodes CASSVVAGGGEQFF.

The chain couples TRBV28 to TRBJ2-2; the match to TRBD1 covers 9 bases. Losses at the gene ends were 5 bases for V and 9 bases for J; bases not matched to a gene: 7. CDR1 and CDR2 (germline): MDHEN, SYDVKM. The CDR3 covers 14 residues. The CDR3 DNA is TGTGCCAGCAGTCCACAGGGGGCCCGACGGGAGCTGTTTTTT. It codes for CASSPQGARRELFF.

The chain joins TRBV14 to TRBJ2-4; maybe TRBD1 (6 bases). The germline V and J ends were trimmed by 0 bases and 0 bases, with 9 bases remaining between them. Germline loops: CDR1 SGHDN, CDR2 FVKESK. There are 16 residues in the CDR3. CDR3: CASSQELGGAKNIQYF. CDR3 coding DNA: TGTGCCAGCAGCCAAGAACTAGGGGGAGCCAAAAACATTCAGTACTTC.